One sample yielded the 8 T cell receptor beta chains listed below, sequenced in a study of cytomegalovirus exposure and HLA in healthy donors (TCRdb year 2017). The library was generated by the immunoSEQ multiplex PCR assay. The multiplex PCR relied on a mix of 60 forward primers for TCR Vbeta segments and 13 reverse primers for TCR Jbeta segments. TCRdb obtained this table from immuneACCESS and retained in-frame rearrangements with V and J assigned. These tables miss some clones; where compared with another copy, unresolved V genes account for less than half of the shortfall, and the remainder is unexplained. This sample gives hundreds of thousands of clones in total; around 83% of them show up just once. The ten largest clones take up approximately 0.24% of the sample. Sequencing used PBMCs. The origin of the receptors is a girl aged 2 to 9 in good health and CMV-seronegative.

V is TRBV2 and J is TRBJ2-1, with 8 bases aligning to TRBD2. The CDR3 extends over 15 amino acids. CDR1 and CDR2 (germline): SNHLY, FYNNEI. The ends lost 7 bases at V and 9 bases at J; junction bases unmatched: 14. The CDR3 sequence: CASKSGREAVGEQFF. In DNA form, the CDR3 reads TGTGCCAGCAAATCTGGGCGGGAGGCTGTAGGTGAGCAGTTCTTC.

The chain links TRBV5-5 to TRBJ1-2, with D maybe TRBD1 (5 bases). V was clipped by 2 bases and J by 3 bases, with 14 bases between them. The CDR3 contains 15 residues. CDR1 is SGHKS and CDR2 is YYEKEE in the germline V gene (reference sequence). The CDR3 DNA reads TGTGCCAGCAGCTTTGGGACTAGCAAGGACTATGGCTACACCTTC. It translates to CASSFGTSKDYGYTF. Based on the CDR3 plus reference TRBV5-5 and TRBJ1-2, the full variable domain is DAGVTQSPTHLIKTRGQQVTLRCSPISGHKSVSWYQQVLGQGPQFIFQYYEKEERGRGNFPDRFSARQFPNYSSELNVNALLLGDSALYLCASSFGTSKDYGYTFGSGTRLTVV.

The rearrangement links TRBV7-2 to TRBJ1-2, with 7 bases lining up with TRBD1. CDR3 length equals 14 residues. In germline, CDR1 is SGHTA, CDR2 FQGNSA. The V gene end was trimmed by 0 bases and the J gene end by 8 bases; junction bases not matched to a gene: 6. The DNA of the CDR3 is TGTGCCAGCAGCTTAGCGCTAACAGGGGTAGGCTACACCTTC. Amino acids: CASSLALTGVGYTF.

This chain joins TRBV6-1 and TRBJ2-7, with 8 bases identical to TRBD2. The CDR3 spans 15 residues. The ends lost 0 bases at V and 3 bases at J; junction bases unmatched: 4. Per germline, CDR1 MNHNS and CDR2 SASEGT. The CDR3 nucleotides are TGTGCCAGCAGTGAAGCAGCGGGGGTCTACTACGAGCAGTACTTC. Its protein product is CASSEAAGVYYEQYF.

The chain joins TRBV11-2 to TRBJ1-2; 7 nucleotides align to TRBD1. V shed 1 base and J 7 bases; nucleotides not matched to a gene: 21. Germline CDR1 reads SGHAT; CDR2 reads FQNNGV. The CDR3 loop spans 19 amino acids. In DNA form, the CDR3 reads TGTGCCAGCAGCTTAGTGGGTGCCAAACACTCCCGGGACAGAACTGGCTACACCTTC. It specifies CASSLVGAKHSRDRTGYTF.

This rearrangement joins TRBV5-6 to TRBJ2-6; D remains unclear. Trimming removed 0 bases at V and 0 bases at J, with 7 bases between. In germline, CDR1 is SGHDT, CDR2 YYEEEE. There are 16 residues in the CDR3. The DNA of the CDR3 is TGTGCCAGCAGCTTGGCTCCGTACTCTGGGGCCAACGTCCTGACTTTC. Its protein is CASSLAPYSGANVLTF.

The chain joins TRBV5-1 to TRBJ2-3, with TRBD2 matching 16 bases. The CDR3 is made up of 15 amino acids. Losses at the gene ends were 5 bases for V and 10 bases for J; bases not matched to a gene: 7. Germline V gives CDR1 SGHRS, CDR2 YFSETQ. CDR3 residues: CASSPGTSGGVAQYF. The CDR3 bases are TGCGCCAGCAGTCCCGGGACTAGCGGGGGGGTGGCGCAGTATTTT. The full variable domain, with the rest looked up from reference TRBV5-1 and TRBJ2-3, is KAGVTQTPRYLIKTRGQQVTLSCSPISGHRSVSWYQQTPGQGLQFLFEYFSETQRNKGNFPGRFSGRQFSNSRSEMNVSTLELGDSALYLCASSPGTSGGVAQYFGPGTRLTVL.

J is TRBJ2-2 and V is TRBV5-1; D possibly corresponds to TRBD1 (8 bases). The CDR3 consists of 18 residues. Germline loops: CDR1 SGHRS, CDR2 YFSETQ. The V end lost 1 base, the J end lost 5 bases, and 21 bases lay between the germline ends. CDR3 sequence (DNA): TGCGCCAGCAGCTTGAAGGTTTCCGGGAGGACAGGGACCGGGGAGCTGTTTTTT. This translates into CASSLKVSGRTGTGELFF.